The following is a T cell receptor (beta chain) sequence with its context. This sample is drawn from a study of blood T cell repertoires in COVID-19. About the research overall: There were acute and convalescent COVID-19 samples, and they came from the United States, Italy and Spain. T cells, B-cell-depleted T cells, or PBMCs provided the cDNA or gDNA that served as material.

Looked up from germline, CDR1 is SGHRS and CDR2 is YFSETQ. This CDR3 is built from 15 residues. V was pared by 4 bases and J by 2 bases, with 5 bases of the junction left unmatched. As handled by the study authors: Amplification of reference gene primers provided the estimated nucleated cell counts. Profiling relied on immunoSEQ multiplex PCR, and the TCRdb table lists in-frame clones only, not all of them. V, J and clone size are those of that table, while D and trimming were read from the DNA. The sample comprises over 90,000 clones, 84% of which are singletons, and under 15% rests with the top ten.

The clonotype was recovered from a human donor in a cohort sampled during active or convalescent COVID-19. Sequenced input: peripheral blood. The chain couples TRBV5-1 to TRBJ2-3; 9 bases are a match to TRBD2. CDR3 sequence: CASSVSSGATDTQYF. CDR3 nucleotide sequence: TGCGCCAGCAGCGTGTCTAGCGGGGCCACAGATACGCAGTATTTT.